The 20 T cell receptor delta chains presented below share a single source sample, sequenced in a study of γδ T cells in repeated Plasmodium falciparum infection (dated by TCRdb to about 2021). The library was produced with multiplex PCR. The sequencer was an Illumina MiSeq. TCRdb reran clone calling on the public reads with CATT; rows sharing one DNA sequence were then combined. Within this sample are around 86,000 delta-chain clones, with roughly 1.4% of them counted one time only. The ten largest make up 8.5% to 10% of the sample. For bulk TCR repertoire analysis, Vgamma9/Vdelta2+ and Vdelta2-negative gammadelta T cell populations were isolated by flow sorting from peripheral blood mononuclear cells. Sequencing input: gamma-delta T cells from blood. All receptors come from a pool of human donors (malaria-infected and uninfected, not separated).

On this clone itself: Only one base separates this from a far larger clonotype, so it likely reflects a read error. Other DNA sequences in this specimen translate into the identical CDR3. V gene assignment gives TRDV1, but the J gene was left uncalled; TRDD3, the table's D call, was not compared with the DNA. From germline, CDR1 is TSWWSYY and CDR2 QGS. The CDR3 totals 19 residues. The CDR3 loop is CALGELDGTLTVYTDKLIF. Here the CDR3 DNA reads TGTGCTCTTGGGGAACTGGACGGTACGTTAACTGTGTACACCGATAAACTCATCTTC.

This clone was detected many times. This chain connects TRDV1 to TRDJ1; 12 nucleotides match TRDD3. V dropped 2 bases and J dropped 6; count of bases not matched to a gene: 28. The CDR3 runs to 23 residues. Germline V gene lookup returns CDR1 TSWWSYY and CDR2 QGS. The CDR3 sequence is CALGEGLRGDSMLGDTRRNKLIF. CDR3 DNA: TGTGCTCTTGGGGAAGGCCTTCGCGGGGACTCAATGCTGGGGGATACGCGTAGAAATAAACTCATCTTT.

The sample holds a few counts of this clone. With only one base between it and a far larger clone, this is likely a read error. CDR3 nucleotides: TGTGCCTGTGACACCGTATCCAACTGGGGGATTTCAGGTCCGAAGCTCATCTTT. It translates to CACDTVSNWGISGPKLIF. A V gene of TRDV2 was called, but no J gene was assigned; the D call in the table, TRDD3, was not verified against the DNA. CDR1 is GEAIGNYY, CDR2 EKD, per germline. The CDR3 contains 18 residues.

The sample holds a few counts of this clone. This sequence is one base from a far larger clone and is likely a read error. The chain links TRDV1 to TRDJ1; no definite D call. No J segment appears in TCRdb, so it was assigned here by matching the sequence to germline. The V gene lost 7 bases and the J gene lost 1 base, with 16 bases spanning the gap. Germline CDR1 reads TSWWSYY; CDR2 reads QGS. The CDR3 extends over 15 amino acids. CDR3 nucleotides: TGTGCTCTTGTGGAGAGGAAGCGTCTCACCGATAAACTCATCTTT. It specifies CALVERKRLTDKLIF.

This clone was detected ten times or more. Other DNA sequences in this specimen translate into the identical CDR3. V usage is TRDV1 and J usage is TRDJ1; TRDD2 might be the D (5 bases). The CDR3 loop spans 19 amino acids. V lost 1 base to trimming and J lost 1 base, with 22 bases between them. Germline V CDR1 and CDR2: TSWWSYY, QGS. CDR3 in amino acids: CALGEPERLPLLCTDKLIF. In nucleotides, the CDR3 is TGTGCTCTTGGGGAACCCGAACGGCTCCCTCTCCTATGCACCGATAAACTCATCTTT.

This clone was seen only a few times. This DNA translates differently at residue 15 from the TCRdb protein, which is that of a much larger clone; a read error is likely, and the protein shown is the DNA's own translation. The chain joins TRDV2 to TRDJ1; 9 positions agree with TRDD3. As TCRdb names no J gene, one was assigned here on the basis of a DNA match to germline. This CDR3 comprises 20 residues. CDR1 GEAIGNYY and CDR2 EKD come from the germline V gene. Unmatched junction bases numbered 20, after V lost 1 base and J lost 3 bases. The CDR3 coding sequence is TGTGCCTGTGACACGATCGGGGGGGATACCCTGAGCCCGTACGCCGATAAACTCATCTTT. It is translated as CACDTIGGDTLSPYADKLIF.

In the case of this clone: TCRdb has a much larger clone's protein, which differs at residue 20 from the translation of this DNA, likely because of a read error; what is shown is the protein translated from the DNA. The chain combines TRAV38-2/DV8 with TRDJ1; TRDD3 might be the D (9 bases). The J gene, not given by TCRdb, was assigned here from a germline match of the nucleotide sequence. The CDR3 contains 24 residues. Germline lookup yields CDR1 TSESDYY and CDR2 QEAYKQQN. CDR3 sequence reads: CAYRSPVGLPITGGRSVYTGKLIF. CDR3 coding DNA: TGTGCTTATAGGAGCCCAGTAGGCCTTCCTATTACTGGGGGACGTTCTGTTTACACCGGTAAACTCATCTTT.

This clone appeared a few times. A far bigger clonotype differs at one base, so this is likely a read error. The sample holds other DNA sequences that translate to the same CDR3. This rearrangement joins TRDV3 to TRDJ1; 13 nucleotides line up with TRDD3. This CDR3 has 19 residues. Germline V gives CDR1 TVYSNPD, CDR2 GDNSRS (reference sequence). CDR3 amino acids: CAFITTGDWGIRYGDKLIF. CDR3 bases: TGTGCCTTTATTACTACGGGGGACTGGGGGATACGCTACGGCGATAAACTCATCTTC.

Regarding this clone: This likely reflects a read error, since a far larger clone is one base away. The identical CDR3 is also encoded by other nucleotide sequences in the sample. The J gene is TRDJ1, the V gene TRDV1; 8 positions agree with TRDD3. TCRdb records no J gene; here it was assigned by comparing the DNA to germline. V lost 0 bases to trimming and J lost 0 bases; unmatched junction nucleotides: 36. Looked up from germline, CDR1 is TSWWSYY and CDR2 is QGS. The CDR3 totals 27 residues. The CDR3: CALGELKTVLVTSYVWWGITYTDKLIF. CDR3 coding DNA: TGTGCTCTTGGGGAACTAAAGACGGTATTGGTAACCTCCTACGTCTGGTGGGGGATTACCTACACCGATAAACTCATCTTT.

This clone appeared many times. This likely came from a read error, as a far larger clone is one base away. The sample has other DNA sequences that encode this CDR3 too. The chain is built from TRDV2 and TRDJ1; 10 nucleotides line up with TRDD3. Here the J gene came from matching the DNA to germline, since TCRdb omits it. V dropped 0 bases and J dropped 0; count of bases not matched to a gene: 6. CDR3 size: 17 residues. Germline V gene lookup returns CDR1 GEAIGNYY and CDR2 EKD. CDR3 sequence: CACDTVGTGGYTDKLIF. The CDR3 coding sequence is TGTGCCTGTGACACCGTCGGCACTGGGGGATACACCGATAAACTCATCTTT.

This clone turned up a few times. Given a far larger clone just one base away, this is likely a sequencing read error. The same CDR3 can be traced to other DNA sequences in this sample. This chain joins TRDV1 and TRDJ1; TRDD3 agrees at 7 bases. TCRdb lists no J gene, so it was determined here by aligning the DNA to germline. J gave up 0 bases and V 1 base, and 20 bases lay outside the gene matches. Germline loops: CDR1 TSWWSYY, CDR2 QGS. This CDR3 has 21 residues. This CDR3 is CALGERPRYWGMVRYTDKLIF. Written as DNA, the CDR3 is TGTGCTCTTGGGGAACGTCCGAGGTACTGGGGAATGGTCCGGTACACCGATAAACTCATCTTT.

This clone has just a few counts. This chain's CDR3 is CASAIFPVDKLIF. In nucleotides, the CDR3 is TGTGCCTCGGCCATTTTCCCAGTTGATAAACTCATCTTT. The chain couples TRDV3 to TRDJ1; D gene unclear. The V gene lost 4 bases and the J gene lost 5 bases, with 17 bases spanning the gap. Germline V gene lookup returns CDR1 TVYSNPD and CDR2 GDNSRS (reference sequence). This CDR3 is 13 amino acids long.

Notes on this clone: TCRdb's protein for this DNA is that of a much larger clone and differs from the translation at residue 13, likely a read error; the protein shown is the DNA translation. The rearrangement joins TRDV1 to TRDJ1, with D tentatively TRDD2 (5 bases). The length of the CDR3 is 22 residues. Per germline, CDR1 TSWWSYY and CDR2 QGS. The V and J ends lost 1 base and 0 bases respectively, with 30 bases between them. The DNA for the CDR3 is TGTGCTCTTGGGGAACGGAAAACGGACCTACGGCTGGAGAGCACCTACACCGATAAACTCATCTTT. This sequence encodes CALGERKTDLRLESTYTDKLIF.

The sample holds a few counts of this clone. A read error likely explains this, since a far larger clone differs by one base. This sample includes further DNA sequences coding for the same CDR3. This chain joins TRDV2 and TRDJ2; 13 bases match TRDD3. TCRdb leaves out the J gene; it was filled in here by matching the DNA to germline. J was trimmed by 8 bases and V by 3 bases; bases with no gene match: 5. This CDR3 has 15 amino acids. Germline V lookup: CDR1 GEAIGNYY, CDR2 EKD. CDR3 loop: CACDVLGDTTAQLFF. DNA of the CDR3: TGTGCCTGTGACGTACTGGGGGATACGACGGCACAACTCTTCTTT.

For this clone: This DNA's translation differs at residue 13 from TCRdb's protein, which comes from a much larger clone; a read error is likely, and the protein shown is translated from the DNA. CDR3 in amino acids: CACDPLGVLGSDRLIF. The CDR3 bases are TGTGCCTGTGACCCCCTGGGTGTACTGGGGTCCGATAGACTCATCTTT. The chain has TRDV2 and TRDJ1; 7 positions match TRDD3. Here the J gene was assigned by germline matching of the DNA, as TCRdb has none. Germline assignment: CDR1 GEAIGNYY and CDR2 EKD. This CDR3 region has 16 residues.

This clone was observed a few times. The translation of this DNA and the TCRdb protein of a much larger clone differ at residue 3, probably owing to a read error; the protein shown here is translated from the DNA. V is TRDV2 and J is TRDJ1, with TRDD3 matching over 8 bases. This CDR3 comprises 17 residues. CDR1 GEAIGNYY and CDR2 EKD come from the germline V gene. The CDR3 DNA reads as TGTGCCCGTGACACCGTTGGGCTGGGGGAGAAGACCGATAAACTCATCTTT. Its translation is CARDTVGLGEKTDKLIF.

About this clone itself: TCRdb's listed protein matches a much larger clone and diverges from this DNA's translation at residue 15, likely through a read error; the protein shown comes from the DNA. The chain uses TRDV3 and TRDJ1, with 9 bases identical to TRDD3. CDR1 and CDR2 from the germline V gene are TVYSNPD and GDNSRS (reference sequence). The CDR3 covers 17 residues. Here the CDR3 DNA reads TGTGCCTTTATACCCCGACACTGGGGGAGCGAAGAGGATAAACCCATCTTT. It encodes CAFIPRHWGSEEDKPIF. Based on the CDR3 plus reference TRDV3 and TRDJ1, the full variable domain is CDKVTQSSPDQTVASGSEVVLLCTYDTVYSNPDLFWYRIRPDYSFQFVFYGDNSRSEGADFTQGRFSVKHILTQKAFHLVISPVRTEDSATYYCAFIPRHWGSEEDKPIFGKGTRVTVEP.

Turning to this clone: The protein TCRdb lists belongs to a much larger clone and differs from this DNA's translation at residue 4, which points to a read error; the protein shown is made from the DNA. The V and J genes are TRDV1 and TRDJ1; D is perhaps TRDD3 (5 bases). V gave up 8 bases and J gave up 0 bases, with 28 bases separating them. The CDR3 runs 19 residues. Germline lookup yields CDR1 TSWWSYY and CDR2 QGS. CDR3 sequence: CALSQIRPRSLGYTDKLIF. CDR3 bases: TGTGCTCTTTCTCAAATTCGGCCTCGTAGTCTGGGATACACCGATAAACTCATCTTT.

About this clone: The protein that TCRdb holds for this DNA derives from a much larger clone and differs from the translated DNA at residue 3, which likely indicates a read error; the protein shown here is translated from the DNA. The chain is built from TRDV1 and TRDJ1; the match to TRDD3 covers 8 bases. The J gene comes from matching the DNA to germline here; TCRdb lacks it. CDR1 is TSWWSYY and CDR2 is QGS in the germline V gene. The CDR3 loop spans 21 amino acids. In DNA form, the CDR3 reads TGCGCTCCTGGGGGACCCTCCCCCCCCCTACGCCCCCCGGGGGATACCGATAAACTCATCTTT. The encoded protein is CAPGGPSPPLRPPGDTDKLIF.

This clone occurred a few times. The protein recorded in TCRdb does not match the translated DNA at residue 19; the protein presented here comes from translating the DNA. The chain carries TRDV1 and TRDJ1; TRDD3 matches at 7 bases. TCRdb leaves out the J gene; it was filled in here by matching the DNA to germline. Germline V lookup: CDR1 TSWWSYY, CDR2 QGS. The CDR3 is 28 residues long. J gave up 1 base and V 0 bases, and 41 bases lay outside the gene matches. The CDR3 DNA is TGTGCTCTTGGGGAACTAGACCCCTTCTTATCTATCAGACTTCTTTTACTGGGGTATACAGAGTCCACCGATAAACTCATCTTT. As protein: CALGELDPFLSIRLLLLGYTESTDKLIF.